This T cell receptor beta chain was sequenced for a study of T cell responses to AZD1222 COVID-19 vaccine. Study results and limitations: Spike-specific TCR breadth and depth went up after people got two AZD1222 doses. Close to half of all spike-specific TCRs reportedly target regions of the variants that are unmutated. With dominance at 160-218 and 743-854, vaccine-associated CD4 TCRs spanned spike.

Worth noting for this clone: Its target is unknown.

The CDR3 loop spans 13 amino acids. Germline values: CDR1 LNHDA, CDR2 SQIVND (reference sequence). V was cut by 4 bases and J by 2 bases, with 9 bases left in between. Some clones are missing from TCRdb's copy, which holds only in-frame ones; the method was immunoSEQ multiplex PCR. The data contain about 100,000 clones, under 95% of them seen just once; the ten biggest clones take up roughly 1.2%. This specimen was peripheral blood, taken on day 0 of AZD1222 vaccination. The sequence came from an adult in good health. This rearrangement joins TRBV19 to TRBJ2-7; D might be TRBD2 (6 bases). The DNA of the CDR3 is TGTGCCAGTAGTACGCGGGGCACCTACGAGCAGTACTTC. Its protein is CASSTRGTYEQYF. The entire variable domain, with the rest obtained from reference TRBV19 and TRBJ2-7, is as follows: DGGITQSPKYLFRKEGQNVTLSCEQNLNHDAMYWYRQDPGQGLRLIYYSQIVNDFQKGDIAEGYSVSREKKESFPLTVTSAQKNPTAFYLCASSTRGTYEQYFGPGTRLTVT.